A selection of T cell receptor beta chains follows, all from one sample in a study of cytomegalovirus exposure and HLA in healthy donors. Libraries were prepared by immunoSEQ multiplex PCR; TCRdb keeps only in-frame clonotypes and omits some of them. The sample table sets out about 60,000 clones. Input material: PBMCs. The receptors here all came from a man in his fifties or sixties in good health and CMV-seropositive. Each CDR3 is given with its conserved first and last residue. A D gene is named only where the DNA matches it firmly.

CDR3nt: TGCGCCAGCAGCCCATCGTCCCTGAGCTCCTACGAGCAGTACTTC
CDR3aa: CASSPSSLSSYEQYF
j_gene: TRBJ2-7
d_gene: NA
v_gene: TRBV4-1

CDR3nt: TGTGCCCGGAGGTCGGCGGGGGGCACAGATACGCAGTATTTT
CDR3aa: CARRSAGGTDTQYF
j_gene: TRBJ2-3
d_gene: TRBD2
v_gene: TRBV30

CDR3nt: TGTGCCAGCAGCTTGGGTGGCAGGGGGATAGACACTGAAGCTTTCTTT
CDR3aa: CASSLGGRGIDTEAFF
j_gene: TRBJ1-1
d_gene: TRBD1
v_gene: TRBV5-7

CDR3nt: TGTGCCAGCAGTTATATCGGTACCTACGAGCAGTACTTC
CDR3aa: CASSYIGTYEQYF
j_gene: TRBJ2-7
d_gene: NA
v_gene: TRBV6-5

CDR3nt: TGTGCCAGCAGCTTAGGACAGGGGGCCTACGAGCAGTACTTC
CDR3aa: CASSLGQGAYEQYF
j_gene: TRBJ2-7
d_gene: TRBD1
v_gene: TRBV5-4

CDR3nt: TGCAGCGTTGGGGCAGGGCAGTTCACTGAAGCTTTCTTT
CDR3aa: CSVGAGQFTEAFF
j_gene: TRBJ1-1
d_gene: NA
v_gene: TRBV29-1

CDR3nt: TGTGCCAGCAGCTTAGGACTAGCGGGAGTTGGTGAGCAGTTCTTC
CDR3aa: CASSLGLAGVGEQFF
j_gene: TRBJ2-1
d_gene: TRBD2
v_gene: TRBV7-9

CDR3nt: TGTGCCAGCATGAGCGGATCCTACGAGCAGTACTTC
CDR3aa: CASMSGSYEQYF
j_gene: TRBJ2-7
d_gene: NA
v_gene: TRBV6-5

CDR3nt: TGTGCCAGCACCGTTGACAGCGCGGCAGGAAACACCATATATTTT
CDR3aa: CASTVDSAAGNTIYF
j_gene: TRBJ1-3
d_gene: NA
v_gene: TRBV5-4

CDR3nt: TGTGCCAGCAGCGTAGGCGGGGTGGCTGAAGCTTTCTTT
CDR3aa: CASSVGGVAEAFF
j_gene: TRBJ1-1
d_gene: NA
v_gene: TRBV9

CDR3nt: TGTGCCAGCAGCCGGGGGGGACTAGCGGGGAAAGAGACCCAGTACTTC
CDR3aa: CASSRGGLAGKETQYF
j_gene: TRBJ2-5
d_gene: TRBD2
v_gene: TRBV7-9

CDR3nt: TGTGCCAGCAGTGAAGGCGCGCTCGGGGAGCTGTTTTTT
CDR3aa: CASSEGALGELFF
j_gene: TRBJ2-2
d_gene: NA
v_gene: TRBV2

CDR3nt: TGTGCCAGCAAGGAGGATAACTATGGCTACACCTTC
CDR3aa: CASKEDNYGYTF
j_gene: TRBJ1-2
d_gene: NA
v_gene: TRBV2

CDR3nt: TGTGCCGGGAGTGTGGGGGCAGGGGAAACAGATACGCAGTATTTT
CDR3aa: CAGSVGAGETDTQYF
j_gene: TRBJ2-3
d_gene: NA
v_gene: TRBV30

CDR3nt: TGTGCCAGCAGTAACGGACAGGGAAATTCACCCCTCCACTTT
CDR3aa: CASSNGQGNSPLHF
j_gene: TRBJ1-6
d_gene: TRBD1
v_gene: TRBV2

CDR3nt: TGCGCCAGCAGCTTGGAAACGAGGAGCTCTGGGGCCAACGTCCTGACTTTC
CDR3aa: CASSLETRSSGANVLTF
j_gene: TRBJ2-6
d_gene: NA
v_gene: TRBV5-1

CDR3nt: TGTGCCAGCAGCATAGGGGGCTTAGAGACCCAGTACTTC
CDR3aa: CASSIGGLETQYF
j_gene: TRBJ2-5
d_gene: TRBD1
v_gene: TRBV7-9

CDR3nt: TGTGCCAGCAGCTTAGACGGGGAATCTGTCTATGGCTACACCTTC
CDR3aa: CASSLDGESVYGYTF
j_gene: TRBJ1-2
d_gene: NA
v_gene: TRBV7-3

CDR3nt: TGTGCCAGCTCACCCGGAGGGGACGGCAATCAGCCCCAGCATTTT
CDR3aa: CASSPGGDGNQPQHF
j_gene: TRBJ1-5
d_gene: NA
v_gene: TRBV18

CDR3nt: TGTGCCATCAGGCAGGGGAGGGAAACCGGGGAGCTGTTTTTT
CDR3aa: CAIRQGRETGELFF
j_gene: TRBJ2-2
d_gene: NA
v_gene: TRBV10-3

CDR3nt: TGTGCCATCAGACCGTCCGGGGGTGGCTACACCTTC
CDR3aa: CAIRPSGGGYTF
j_gene: TRBJ1-2
d_gene: NA
v_gene: TRBV10-3

CDR3nt: TGTGCCAGCAGTGAGGCTGTTGCGGGAGGCTACGAGCAGTACTTC
CDR3aa: CASSEAVAGGYEQYF
j_gene: TRBJ2-7
d_gene: TRBD2
v_gene: TRBV2

CDR3nt: TGTGCCAGCAGATCTACAGGGACGTCCACCTACGAGCAGTACTTC
CDR3aa: CASRSTGTSTYEQYF
j_gene: TRBJ2-7
d_gene: NA
v_gene: TRBV5-4

CDR3nt: TGTGCCAGCAGCTCTCAAAGCAGGGGGCCCTATGGCTACACCTTC
CDR3aa: CASSSQSRGPYGYTF
j_gene: TRBJ1-2
d_gene: TRBD1
v_gene: TRBV9

CDR3nt: TGCGCCAGCAGCTTGGGGGCAGGTTCAACGTACGAGCAGTACTTC
CDR3aa: CASSLGAGSTYEQYF
j_gene: TRBJ2-7
d_gene: NA
v_gene: TRBV5-1

CDR3nt: TGTGCCAGCAGCTTGCGTCGGGTAGCGGGAACCGGGGAGCTGTTTTTT
CDR3aa: CASSLRRVAGTGELFF
j_gene: TRBJ2-2
d_gene: TRBD2
v_gene: TRBV5-5

CDR3nt: TGTGCCTGGAGTTTACAAGGCAATCAGCCCCAGCATTTT
CDR3aa: CAWSLQGNQPQHF
j_gene: TRBJ1-5
d_gene: NA
v_gene: TRBV30

CDR3nt: TGTGCCAGCAGCGTAGGGCAGACTTCCTACAATGAGCAGTTCTTC
CDR3aa: CASSVGQTSYNEQFF
j_gene: TRBJ2-1
d_gene: NA
v_gene: TRBV9

CDR3nt: TGTGCCAGTAGACGACTAGCGGGGACTAGCACAGATACGCAGTATTTT
CDR3aa: CASRRLAGTSTDTQYF
j_gene: TRBJ2-3
d_gene: TRBD2
v_gene: TRBV19

CDR3nt: TGTGCCAGCAGCGCACAGGGGGCGCTGACCGGGGAGCTGTTTTTT
CDR3aa: CASSAQGALTGELFF
j_gene: TRBJ2-2
d_gene: TRBD1
v_gene: TRBV7-9

CDR3nt: TGCGCCAGCAGCTTCACCGGGACAGGGGAGCTGTTTTTT
CDR3aa: CASSFTGTGELFF
j_gene: TRBJ2-2
d_gene: NA
v_gene: TRBV5-1

CDR3nt: TGTGCCAGCTCACCGGGGCGGACAAATTCACCCCTCCACTTT
CDR3aa: CASSPGRTNSPLHF
j_gene: TRBJ1-6
d_gene: NA
v_gene: TRBV18

CDR3nt: TGTGCCAGCAGTTCCCACAGCTCCTACGAGCAGTACTTC
CDR3aa: CASSSHSSYEQYF
j_gene: TRBJ2-7
d_gene: NA
v_gene: TRBV6-5

CDR3nt: TGTGCCAGCAGCGTAGGGGGCGGGGGAAGCTCCTACAATGAGCAGTTCTTC
CDR3aa: CASSVGGGGSSYNEQFF
j_gene: TRBJ2-1
d_gene: TRBD2
v_gene: TRBV9

CDR3nt: TGTGCCAGCAGACCGCCAACTAGCGGGGGGTCCTACGAGCAGTACTTC
CDR3aa: CASRPPTSGGSYEQYF
j_gene: TRBJ2-7
d_gene: TRBD2
v_gene: TRBV6-6

CDR3nt: TGTGCCAGCAGCTTAGGACAGGTCCGGAACACCGGGGAGCTGTTTTTT
CDR3aa: CASSLGQVRNTGELFF
j_gene: TRBJ2-2
d_gene: NA
v_gene: TRBV11-1

CDR3nt: TGTGCCAGCAGGGGGACGGCGGGAGCGAGGGCTTACAATGAGCAGTTCTTC
CDR3aa: CASRGTAGARAYNEQFF
j_gene: TRBJ2-1
d_gene: TRBD2
v_gene: TRBV27

CDR3nt: TGTGCCAGCAGTCAGGCAGCTTCCTACGAGCAGTACTTC
CDR3aa: CASSQAASYEQYF
j_gene: TRBJ2-7
d_gene: NA
v_gene: TRBV6-5

CDR3nt: TGTGCCAGCAGCGTAGGGACTAGCGGGGGCCTATCCCAGGAGACCCAGTACTTC
CDR3aa: CASSVGTSGGLSQETQYF
j_gene: TRBJ2-5
d_gene: TRBD2
v_gene: TRBV9

CDR3nt: TGTGCCAGCAGCTTGGACGTGAGCTCCTACAATGAGCAGTTCTTC
CDR3aa: CASSLDVSSYNEQFF
j_gene: TRBJ2-1
d_gene: NA
v_gene: TRBV5-6

CDR3nt: TGTGCCAGCAGCCAAATTTGGCAGAGCGGGACTGAAGCTTTCTTT
CDR3aa: CASSQIWQSGTEAFF
j_gene: TRBJ1-1
d_gene: NA
v_gene: TRBV7-9

CDR3nt: TGTGCCAGCAGTTTGACAGGGGGCTCTGGAAACACCATATATTTT
CDR3aa: CASSLTGGSGNTIYF
j_gene: TRBJ1-3
d_gene: TRBD1
v_gene: TRBV28

CDR3nt: TGCAGCGTCGGGACAGAGGACTACAATGAGCAGTTCTTC
CDR3aa: CSVGTEDYNEQFF
j_gene: TRBJ2-1
d_gene: TRBD1
v_gene: TRBV29-1

CDR3nt: TGTGCCAGCGGCAAGGGGGCGCGGGAGCAGTACTTC
CDR3aa: CASGKGAREQYF
j_gene: TRBJ2-7
d_gene: TRBD1
v_gene: TRBV7-9

CDR3nt: TGTGCCATCACCCAATGGGGGGGCGAGGGCTACACCTTC
CDR3aa: CAITQWGGEGYTF
j_gene: TRBJ1-2
d_gene: NA
v_gene: TRBV10-3

CDR3nt: TGTGCCAGCAGTTTATCAGGGGCAAGGGGCTACGAGCAGTACTTC
CDR3aa: CASSLSGARGYEQYF
j_gene: TRBJ2-7
d_gene: NA
v_gene: TRBV28

CDR3nt: TGCGCCAGCTCCCCCGTAGGACAGGTCCCGCGGAACGAGCAGTACTTC
CDR3aa: CASSPVGQVPRNEQYF
j_gene: TRBJ2-7
d_gene: TRBD1
v_gene: TRBV5-1

CDR3nt: TGTGCCAGCAGTTACTCCCCTAGCGGACAATCCGGGGAGCTGTTTTTT
CDR3aa: CASSYSPSGQSGELFF
j_gene: TRBJ2-2
d_gene: TRBD2
v_gene: TRBV6-6

CDR3nt: TGCGCCAGCAGCCAAGGTGGCAGGAGCACAGATACGCAGTATTTT
CDR3aa: CASSQGGRSTDTQYF
j_gene: TRBJ2-3
d_gene: NA
v_gene: TRBV4-3

CDR3nt: TGCAGCGTTGGGACAGGGGCTAACTATGGCTACACCTTC
CDR3aa: CSVGTGANYGYTF
j_gene: TRBJ1-2
d_gene: TRBD1
v_gene: TRBV29-1

CDR3nt: TGTGCCAGCAGCCGAGGGACAGGGGTGAACTATGGCTACACCTTC
CDR3aa: CASSRGTGVNYGYTF
j_gene: TRBJ1-2
d_gene: TRBD1
v_gene: TRBV9

CDR3nt: TGTGCCAGCAGCCAAGGAGCAGGGGGCTTCGGAAACACCATATATTTT
CDR3aa: CASSQGAGGFGNTIYF
j_gene: TRBJ1-3
d_gene: TRBD1
v_gene: TRBV4-2

CDR3nt: TGTGCCAGCAGCTTAACAACAGTGGGTTCACCCCTCCACTTT
CDR3aa: CASSLTTVGSPLHF
j_gene: TRBJ1-6
d_gene: NA
v_gene: TRBV7-6